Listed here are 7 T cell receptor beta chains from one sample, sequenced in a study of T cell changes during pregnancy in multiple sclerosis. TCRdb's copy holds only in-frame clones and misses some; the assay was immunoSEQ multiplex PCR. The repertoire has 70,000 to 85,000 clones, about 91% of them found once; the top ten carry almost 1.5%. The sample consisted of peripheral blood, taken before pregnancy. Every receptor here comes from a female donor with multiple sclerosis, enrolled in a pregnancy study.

CDR3 in amino acids: CATYDRASNQPQHF. The CDR3 nucleotides read TGTGCCACCTATGACAGGGCTAGCAATCAGCCCCAGCATTTT. The chain carries TRBV10-3 and TRBJ1-5, with TRBD1 matching 7 bases. Germline trimming cut 10 bases from V and 0 bases from J; bases unmatched to any gene: 6. The CDR3 runs to 14 residues. The germline V gene has CDR1 ENHRY and CDR2 SYGVKD.

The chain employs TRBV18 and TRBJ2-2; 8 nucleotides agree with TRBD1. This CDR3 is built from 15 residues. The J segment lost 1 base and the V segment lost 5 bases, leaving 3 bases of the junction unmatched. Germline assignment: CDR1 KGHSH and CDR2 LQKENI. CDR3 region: CASSAGTGNTGELFF. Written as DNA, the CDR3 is TGTGCCAGCTCAGCCGGGACAGGGAACACCGGGGAGCTGTTTTTT.

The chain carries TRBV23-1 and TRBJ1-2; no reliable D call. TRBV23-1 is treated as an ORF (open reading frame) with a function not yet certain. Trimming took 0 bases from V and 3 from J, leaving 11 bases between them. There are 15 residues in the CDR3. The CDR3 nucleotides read TGCGCCAGCAGTCAATCGAGGGAGGCAGACTATGGCTACACCTTC. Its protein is CASSQSREADYGYTF.

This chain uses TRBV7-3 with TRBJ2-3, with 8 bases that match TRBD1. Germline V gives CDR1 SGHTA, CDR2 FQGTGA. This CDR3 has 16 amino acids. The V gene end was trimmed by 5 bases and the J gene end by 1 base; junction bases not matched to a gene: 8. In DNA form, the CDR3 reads TGTGCCAGCAGCCTCAGTCCAGGGGGCGGCACAGATACGCAGTATTTT. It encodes CASSLSPGGGTDTQYF.

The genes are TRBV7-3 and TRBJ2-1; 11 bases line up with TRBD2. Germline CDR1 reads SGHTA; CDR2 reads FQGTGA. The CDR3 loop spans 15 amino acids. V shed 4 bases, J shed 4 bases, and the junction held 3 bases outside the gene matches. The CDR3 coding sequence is TGTGCCAGCAGCTCTCTAGCGGGGGGATACAATGAGCAGTTCTTC. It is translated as CASSSLAGGYNEQFF.

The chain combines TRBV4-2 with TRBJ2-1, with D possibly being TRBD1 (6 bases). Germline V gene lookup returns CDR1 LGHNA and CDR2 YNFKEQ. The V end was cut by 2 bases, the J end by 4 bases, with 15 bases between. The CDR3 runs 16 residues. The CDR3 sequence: CASSQTIGGSYNEQFF. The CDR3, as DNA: TGTGCCAGCAGCCAAACGATAGGGGGATCTTACAATGAGCAGTTCTTC.

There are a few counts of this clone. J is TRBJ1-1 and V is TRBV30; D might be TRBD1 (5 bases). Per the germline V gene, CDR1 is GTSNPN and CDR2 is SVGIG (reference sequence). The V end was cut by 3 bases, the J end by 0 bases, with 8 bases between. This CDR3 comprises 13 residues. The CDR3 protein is CAWSAGMNTEAFF. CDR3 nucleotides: TGTGCCTGGAGCGCAGGGATGAACACTGAAGCTTTCTTT.